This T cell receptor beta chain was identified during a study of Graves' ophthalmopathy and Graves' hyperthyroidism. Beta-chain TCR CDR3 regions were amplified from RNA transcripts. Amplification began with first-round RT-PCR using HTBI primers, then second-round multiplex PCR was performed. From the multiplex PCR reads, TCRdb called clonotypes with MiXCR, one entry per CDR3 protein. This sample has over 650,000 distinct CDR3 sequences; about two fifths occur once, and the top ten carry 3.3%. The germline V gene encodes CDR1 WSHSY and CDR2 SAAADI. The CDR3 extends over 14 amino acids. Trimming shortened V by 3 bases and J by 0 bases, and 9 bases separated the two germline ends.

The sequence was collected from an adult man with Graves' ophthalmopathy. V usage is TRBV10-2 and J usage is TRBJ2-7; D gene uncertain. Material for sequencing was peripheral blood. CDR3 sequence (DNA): TGCGCCAGCAGTGACAGAAGAAGCTCCTACGAGCAGTACTTC. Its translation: CASSDRRSSYEQYF.